What follows are 27 T cell receptor beta chains derived from one specimen sequenced in a study of cytomegalovirus exposure and HLA in healthy donors. The PCR ran on 60 Vbeta and 13 Jbeta primers. Assay: immunoSEQ multiplex PCR; the TCRdb copy retains only in-frame clones and omits some. The sample has about 200,000 clones, around 78% seen once. The sample comprised PBMCs. The receptors were sampled from a woman younger than 45 in good health and CMV-seropositive.

This clone was counted once. The chain combines TRBV7-8 with TRBJ2-7; 8 bases agree with TRBD2. Germline CDR1 is SGHVS and CDR2 is FQNEAQ. The V segment lost 5 bases and the J segment 0 bases; nucleotides outside the gene matches: 3. This CDR3 contains 14 residues. The CDR3 sequence is CASSPGTSSYEQYF. The CDR3 DNA follows: TGTGCCAGCAGCCCAGGGACTAGCTCCTACGAGCAGTACTTC.

The gene calls are TRBV7-2 and TRBJ2-5, with D possibly being TRBD1 (5 bases). Trimming took off 5 bases at V and 1 base at J, with 8 bases between the two ends. The CDR3 runs 13 residues. Germline values: CDR1 SGHTA, CDR2 FQGNSA. In DNA form, the CDR3 reads TGTGCCAGCAGCGAACAGGTCCAAGAGACCCAGTACTTC. Amino acid sequence: CASSEQVQETQYF. Based on the CDR3 plus reference TRBV7-2 and TRBJ2-5, the full variable domain is GAGVSQSPSNKVTEKGKDVELRCDPISGHTALYWYRQSLGQGLEFLIYFQGNSAPDKSGLPSDRFSAERTGGSVSTLTIQRTQQEDSAVYLCASSEQVQETQYFGPGTRLLVL.

CDR3 amino acids: CASTLRGGESASTDTQYF. Written as DNA, the CDR3 is TGTGCCAGTACCTTACGGGGGGGCGAGTCAGCTAGCACAGATACGCAGTATTTT. The chain combines TRBV19 with TRBJ2-3, with 8 nucleotides matching TRBD2. In germline, CDR1 is LNHDA, CDR2 SQIVND (reference sequence). This CDR3 has 18 amino acids. V shed 7 bases, J shed 0 bases, and the junction held 15 bases outside the gene matches. Together with reference TRBV19 and TRBJ2-3, the CDR3 gives the full variable domain: DGGITQSPKYLFRKEGQNVTLSCEQNLNHDAMYWYRQDPGQGLRLIYYSQIVNDFQKGDIAEGYSVSREKKESFPLTVTSAQKNPTAFYLCASTLRGGESASTDTQYFGPGTRLTVL.

CDR3: CASSYSQGSGNTIYF. The CDR3 DNA reads TGTGCCAGCAGTTACTCGCAGGGATCCGGAAACACCATATATTTT. This chain connects TRBV6-5 to TRBJ1-3, with D possibly being TRBD1 (5 bases). The V and J ends lost 0 bases and 4 bases respectively, with 10 bases between them. Per germline, CDR1 MNHEY and CDR2 SVGAGI. This CDR3 contains 15 residues.

This chain uses TRBV6-1 with TRBJ1-5; D ambiguous. Trimming left V 1 base short and J 4 bases short, with 8 bases between. CDR1 MNHNS and CDR2 SASEGT come from the germline V gene. CDR3 size: 14 residues. The CDR3, as DNA: TGTGCCAGCAGTGAAGGTTACGGGAATCAGCCCCAGCATTTT. This codes for CASSEGYGNQPQHF.

The chain carries TRBV7-2 and TRBJ2-5; 7 bases fit TRBD2. With V trimmed by 5 bases and J by 4 bases, 4 bases remained unmatched. The CDR3 length is 13 residues. Germline V gene lookup returns CDR1 SGHTA and CDR2 FQGNSA. CDR3 protein: CASSLGGGETQYF. CDR3 nucleotide sequence: TGTGCCAGCAGCCTTGGGGGGGGAGAGACCCAGTACTTC.

This rearrangement joins TRBV4-1 to TRBJ1-5, with 8 positions matching TRBD1. This CDR3 has 20 residues. V was pared by 5 bases and J by 0 bases, with 18 bases of the junction left unmatched. Looked up from germline, CDR1 is MGHRA and CDR2 is YSYEKL. CDR3 in amino acids: CASSSTPSGTGKLSNQPQHF. DNA for the CDR3: TGCGCCAGCAGCTCCACTCCCTCCGGGACAGGCAAACTTAGCAATCAGCCCCAGCATTTT.

The chain employs TRBV7-2 and TRBJ1-2; 7 bases match TRBD1. The CDR3 sequence is 15 residues long. Trimming took 6 bases from V and 4 from J; bases not matched to a gene: 11. In germline, CDR1 is SGHTA, CDR2 FQGNSA. The CDR3 DNA is TGTGCCAGCAGTCTAGGTGGACAGGCATTCTATGGCTACACCTTC. Protein product: CASSLGGQAFYGYTF.

The chain couples TRBV19 to TRBJ2-1, with 11 bases identical to TRBD2. Germline CDR1 and CDR2: LNHDA and SQIVND (reference sequence). The CDR3 spans 15 residues. J lost 8 bases, V lost 5 bases, and 8 bases had no gene match. For the CDR3, the DNA is TGTGCCAGTAGTGCGACTAGCGGGGCCTGGGATGAGCAGTTCTTC. Translating gives CASSATSGAWDEQFF.

The chain uses TRBV2 and TRBJ1-1; 7 bases are a match to TRBD1. J lost 6 bases, V lost 6 bases, and 10 bases had no gene match. The CDR3 length is 14 residues. Germline V gene lookup returns CDR1 SNHLY and CDR2 FYNNEI. CDR3 DNA: TGTGCCAGCAGGGCCTCGACAGGGAGGTCTGAAGCTTTCTTT. Translation: CASRASTGRSEAFF.

This chain connects TRBV28 to TRBJ1-5, with 7 bases fitting TRBD1. Germline V lookup: CDR1 MDHEN, CDR2 SYDVKM. The CDR3 totals 13 residues. V dropped 3 bases and J dropped 6; count of bases not matched to a gene: 2. CDR3 residues: CASSFDRVQPQHF. The CDR3 DNA reads as TGTGCCAGCAGTTTCGACAGGGTTCAGCCCCAGCATTTT.

The chain uses TRBV9 and TRBJ2-7, with 15 positions matching TRBD2. The V gene's germline CDR1 is SGDLS and CDR2 YYNGEE. Germline trimming cut 4 bases from V and 3 bases from J; bases unmatched to any gene: 8. This CDR3 spans 17 amino acids. CDR3 in amino acids: CASSPGLAGGPLYEQYF. CDR3 DNA sequence: TGTGCCAGCAGCCCGGGACTAGCGGGGGGCCCCCTCTACGAGCAGTACTTC.

This clone came up once. One end of the junction is discordant with germline, which a read error may explain. In DNA, the CDR3 is TGTGCCAGCGGCCACAAAATTATAGGGAGGCTGGCTGAAGCTTTCTTT. As protein: CASGHKIIGRLAEAFF. This rearrangement joins TRBV4-2 to TRBJ1-1; D is undetermined. The CDR3 consists of 16 residues. Germline lookup yields CDR1 LGHNA and CDR2 YNFKEQ.

This chain uses TRBV6-5 with TRBJ1-4; D is undetermined. The V and J ends lost 4 bases and 5 bases respectively, with 14 bases between them. The germline V gene has CDR1 MNHEY and CDR2 SVGAGI. This CDR3 is 15 amino acids long. CDR3 protein: CASSFLGGENEKLFF. The CDR3, as DNA: TGTGCCAGCAGTTTTTTGGGCGGGGAAAATGAAAAACTGTTTTTT.

The chain uses TRBV5-1 and TRBJ2-7, with D maybe TRBD2 (5 bases). The CDR3 consists of 12 residues. Germline assignment: CDR1 SGHRS and CDR2 YFSETQ. The V gene lost 6 bases and the J gene lost 6 bases, with 13 bases spanning the gap. CDR3 loop: CASTLNRGEQYF. Here the CDR3 DNA reads TGCGCCAGCACCCTCAACCGGGGCGAGCAGTACTTC.

The rearrangement uses TRBV28 and TRBJ1-4; 10 bases match TRBD1. Germline V gene lookup returns CDR1 MDHEN and CDR2 SYDVKM. With V trimmed by 6 bases and J by 6 bases, 4 bases remained unmatched. This CDR3 comprises 14 residues. This CDR3 reads CASSRQGADEKLFF. The CDR3 DNA follows: TGTGCCAGCAGCCGACAGGGGGCGGATGAAAAACTGTTTTTT.

The gene calls are TRBV7-3 and TRBJ1-1, with D perhaps TRBD1 (5 bases). The length of the CDR3 is 15 residues. The germline V gene encodes CDR1 SGHTA and CDR2 FQGTGA. V was clipped by 1 base and J by 4 bases, with 13 bases between them. CDR3 sequence: CASSLNGGRSTEAFF. Here the CDR3 DNA reads TGTGCCAGCAGCTTAAACGGGGGTAGAAGCACTGAAGCTTTCTTT.

The rearrangement joins TRBV6-6 to TRBJ2-7, with TRBD1 identical over 9 bases. Trimming at V came to 0 bases and at J to 4 bases, leaving 4 bases not matched to a gene. This CDR3 has 15 residues. Germline V CDR1 and CDR2: MNHNY, SVGAGI (reference sequence). This chain's CDR3 is CASSYSDRGLYEQYF. The CDR3 DNA reads TGTGCCAGCAGTTACTCGGACAGGGGACTATACGAGCAGTACTTC.

V gene TRBV7-9 combines with J gene TRBJ1-1; 7 bases align to TRBD1. V lost 2 bases, J lost 5 bases, and 20 bases stayed unmatched. CDR3 size: 19 residues. Germline loops: CDR1 SEHNR, CDR2 FQNEAQ (reference sequence). The CDR3 here is CASSLRGGNRGTRETEAFF. As DNA, the CDR3 is TGTGCCAGCAGCTTACGTGGCGGGAACAGGGGTACTAGGGAAACTGAAGCTTTCTTT.

This chain connects TRBV2 to TRBJ1-1; 8 nucleotides match TRBD1. The CDR3 totals 17 residues. Germline values: CDR1 SNHLY, CDR2 FYNNEI. The J segment lost 1 base and the V segment lost 5 bases, leaving 12 bases of the junction unmatched. The CDR3 sequence: CASSRLLLGTGNTEAFF. The CDR3 DNA is TGTGCCAGCAGTCGTCTACTTCTCGGGACAGGGAACACTGAAGCTTTCTTT. Based on the CDR3 plus reference TRBV2 and TRBJ1-1, the full variable domain is EPEVTQTPSHQVTQMGQEVILRCVPISNHLYFYWYRQILGQKVEFLVSFYNNEISEKSEIFDDQFSVERPDGSNFTLKIRSTKLEDSAMYFCASSRLLLGTGNTEAFFGQGTRLTVV.

V gene TRBV25-1 combines with J gene TRBJ1-2, with 7 bases that match TRBD1. Germline values: CDR1 MGHDK, CDR2 SYGVNS. The V gene end was trimmed by 4 bases and the J gene end by 4 bases; junction bases not matched to a gene: 12. The CDR3 contains 16 residues. The CDR3 sequence is CASSAGLSRDSYGYTF. CDR3 DNA sequence: TGTGCCAGCAGTGCCGGACTATCCCGGGACAGCTATGGCTACACCTTC.

The chain recombines TRBV7-3 with TRBJ2-5; 8 bases fit TRBD1. Germline V CDR1 and CDR2: SGHTA, FQGTGA. J lost 5 bases, V lost 5 bases, and 7 bases had no gene match. This CDR3 has 14 residues. Here the CDR3 reads CASSTAGGGETQYF. CDR3 sequence (DNA): TGTGCCAGCAGCACCGCAGGGGGCGGGGAGACCCAGTACTTC.

This sequence joins TRBV21-1 and TRBJ2-2; the listed D gene, TRBD2, was not tested against the DNA. TRBV21-1 is reported as a pseudogene. The CDR3 consists of 22 residues. The CDR3 DNA reads as TGTGCCAGCAGCAGCCAAAACGCAGGGACTAGCGGGGGCCGTGTGAACACCGGGGAGCTGTTTTTT. Translated, it gives CASSSQNAGTSGGRVNTGELFF.

J is TRBJ2-7 and V is TRBV28; tentative D call: TRBD1 (6 bases). With 5 bases removed from V and 3 bases from J, the gap between germline ends came to 20 bases. The CDR3 consists of 16 residues. CDR1 is MDHEN, CDR2 SYDVKM, per germline. The CDR3 DNA is TGTGCCAGCAGTCCGCCCCAACAGGGAAGCTTCTACGAGCAGTACTTC. It encodes CASSPPQQGSFYEQYF.

V is TRBV1 and J is TRBJ1-1; the D call of TRBD1 is as the table states it, not checked on the DNA. TRBV1 is classified as a pseudogene. The CDR3 has 14 amino acids. The CDR3 loop is CTSSQDLQGYEAFF. The CDR3 DNA reads TGCACCAGCAGCCAAGATCTTCAGGGGTATGAAGCTTTCTTT.

This chain links TRBV21-1 with TRBJ1-1; the table's D call TRBD1 went unverified against the DNA. TRBV21-1 is an annotated pseudogene. The CDR3 loop spans 16 amino acids. In DNA, the CDR3 is TGTGCCAGCAGCATCCCGACAGGGGCTATGAACACTGAAGCTTTCTTT. Its protein product is CASSIPTGAMNTEAFF.

This rearrangement joins TRBV30 to TRBJ2-5; no firm D call. This CDR3 contains 14 residues. Trimming cost V 5 bases and J 2 bases, with 15 bases left between them. The germline V gene has CDR1 GTSNPN and CDR2 SVGIG (reference sequence). The DNA of the CDR3 is TGTGCCTGGGGGTTCGGCGGCAGTCAAGAGACCCAGTACTTC. Protein: CAWGFGGSQETQYF.